The present TCR beta chain was sequenced within a study of shared clonotypes between healthy human individuals. General observations from the study: Clonotype sharing among the donors was expected to vary with sequencing depth.

There were no recent acute infections or vaccinations among the donors, who were healthy HIV-negative adults. Those who donated, Caucasian adults without exception, all lived in Nashville, Tennessee. Unsorted PBMCs provided DNA that was sequenced on ten immunoSEQ deep assay plates. Assay: immunoSEQ multiplex PCR; the TCRdb copy retains only in-frame clones and omits some. Of about 490,000 clones listed, around 79% are singletons. In this sample, this clone turned up a few times. Its cognate antigen is unknown. Specimen: PBMCs. The TCR sequence derives from a woman in her thirties or forties in good health. Some clones in this sample may be carry-over from other donors' samples.

The CDR3 nucleotides read TGTGCCAGCACAGTCCCTAGGGGGGTTGGCACCGGGGAGCTGTTTTTT. Its protein is CASTVPRGVGTGELFF. The V gene is TRBV28, the J gene TRBJ2-2; tentatively, D is TRBD1 or TRBD2 (6 bases each). V lost 7 bases, J lost 4 bases, and 19 bases lay in between. This CDR3 region has 16 residues. Germline V CDR1 and CDR2: MDHEN, SYDVKM.